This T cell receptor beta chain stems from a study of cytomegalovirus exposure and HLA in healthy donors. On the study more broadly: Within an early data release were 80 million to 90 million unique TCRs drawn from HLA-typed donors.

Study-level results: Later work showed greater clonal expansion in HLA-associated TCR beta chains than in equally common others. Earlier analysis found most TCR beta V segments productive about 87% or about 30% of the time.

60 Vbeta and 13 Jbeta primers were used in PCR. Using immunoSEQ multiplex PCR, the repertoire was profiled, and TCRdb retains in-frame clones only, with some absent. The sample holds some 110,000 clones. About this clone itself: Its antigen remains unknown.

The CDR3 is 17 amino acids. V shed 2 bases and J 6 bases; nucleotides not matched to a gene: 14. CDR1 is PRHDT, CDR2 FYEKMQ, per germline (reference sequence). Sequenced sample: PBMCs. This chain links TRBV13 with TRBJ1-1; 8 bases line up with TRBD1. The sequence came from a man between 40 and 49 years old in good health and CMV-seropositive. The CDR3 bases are TGTGCCAGCAGCTTATTAGGTAGGGTCGACAGGGGCGCTGAAGCTTTCTTT. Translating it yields CASSLLGRVDRGAEAFF.